This TCR beta chain was documented in a study of blood T cell repertoires in COVID-19. Study-wide background: Some COVID-19 samples were acute and others convalescent; all came from the United States, Italy and Spain.

This CDR3 spans 13 amino acids. V shed 7 bases, J shed 6 bases, and the junction held 5 bases outside the gene matches. Per germline, CDR1 MNHEY and CDR2 SMNVEV (reference sequence). Methods used by the authors: Using reference gene primer amplification, nucleated cell counts were estimated. Measured with immunoSEQ multiplex PCR; TCRdb has only the in-frame clones, and not every one. Clone size and the V and J calls come from that table; the DNA yielded D and trimming. The data contain approximately 270,000 clones, 88% of them singletons. This receptor was obtained from a man older than 75 with acute or convalescent COVID-19. J is TRBJ1-2 and V is TRBV27, with 10 positions matching TRBD1. Sequenced sample: peripheral blood. CDR3 amino acids: CASTTGTGDGYTF. DNA of the CDR3: TGTGCCAGCACCACCGGGACAGGGGATGGCTACACCTTC.